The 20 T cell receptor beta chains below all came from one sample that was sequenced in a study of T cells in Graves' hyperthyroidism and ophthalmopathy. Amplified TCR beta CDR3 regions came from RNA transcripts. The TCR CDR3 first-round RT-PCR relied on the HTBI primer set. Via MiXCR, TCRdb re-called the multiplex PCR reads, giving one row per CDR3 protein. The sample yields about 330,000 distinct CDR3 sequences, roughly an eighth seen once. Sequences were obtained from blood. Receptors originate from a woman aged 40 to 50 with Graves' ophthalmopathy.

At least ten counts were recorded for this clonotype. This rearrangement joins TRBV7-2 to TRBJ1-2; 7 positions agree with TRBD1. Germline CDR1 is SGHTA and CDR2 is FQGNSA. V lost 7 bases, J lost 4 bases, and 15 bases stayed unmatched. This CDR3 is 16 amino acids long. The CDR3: CASIAAATGSSYGYTF. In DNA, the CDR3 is TGTGCCAGCATCGCGGCTGCGACAGGGTCGTCCTATGGCTACACCTTC.

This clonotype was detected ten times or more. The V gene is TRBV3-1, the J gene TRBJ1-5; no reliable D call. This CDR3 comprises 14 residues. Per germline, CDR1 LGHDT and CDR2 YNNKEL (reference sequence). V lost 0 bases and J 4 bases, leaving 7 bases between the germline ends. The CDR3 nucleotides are TGTGCCAGCAGCCAAGATTTATCGAATCAGCCCCAGCATTTT. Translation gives CASSQDLSNQPQHF.

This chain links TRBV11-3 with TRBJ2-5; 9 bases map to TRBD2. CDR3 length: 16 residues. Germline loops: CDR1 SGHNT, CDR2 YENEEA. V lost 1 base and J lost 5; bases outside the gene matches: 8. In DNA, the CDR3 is TGTGCCAGCAGCTTAGGTACTAGCGGGCAGCTGGAGACCCAGTACTTC. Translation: CASSLGTSGQLETQYF.

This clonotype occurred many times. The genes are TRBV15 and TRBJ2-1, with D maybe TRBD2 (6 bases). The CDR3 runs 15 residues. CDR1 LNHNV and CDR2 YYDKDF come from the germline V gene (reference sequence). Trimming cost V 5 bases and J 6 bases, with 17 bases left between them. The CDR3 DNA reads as TGTGCCACCAGCCGCTCGGGGGTTCAGGGCAATGAGCAGTTCTTC. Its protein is CATSRSGVQGNEQFF. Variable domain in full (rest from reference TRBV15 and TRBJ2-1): DAMVIQNPRYQVTQFGKPVTLSCSQTLNHNVMYWYQQKSSQAPKLLFHYYDKDFNNEADTPDNFQSRRPNTSFCFLDIRSPGLGDTAMYLCATSRSGVQGNEQFFGPGTRLTVL.

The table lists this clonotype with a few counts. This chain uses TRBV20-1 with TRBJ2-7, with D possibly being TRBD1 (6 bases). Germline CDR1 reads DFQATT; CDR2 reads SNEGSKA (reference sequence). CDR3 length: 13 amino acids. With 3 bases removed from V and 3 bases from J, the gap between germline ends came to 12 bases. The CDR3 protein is CSARGRGHYEQYF. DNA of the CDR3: TGCAGTGCTAGGGGCCGGGGACACTACGAGCAGTACTTC.

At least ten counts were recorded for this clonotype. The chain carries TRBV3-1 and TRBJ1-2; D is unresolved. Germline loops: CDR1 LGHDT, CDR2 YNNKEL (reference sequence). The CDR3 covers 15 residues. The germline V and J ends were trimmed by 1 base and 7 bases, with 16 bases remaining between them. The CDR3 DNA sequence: TGTGCCAGCAGCCAAGTTCTGGGGAGAATCGGTGGCTACACCTTC. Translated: CASSQVLGRIGGYTF.

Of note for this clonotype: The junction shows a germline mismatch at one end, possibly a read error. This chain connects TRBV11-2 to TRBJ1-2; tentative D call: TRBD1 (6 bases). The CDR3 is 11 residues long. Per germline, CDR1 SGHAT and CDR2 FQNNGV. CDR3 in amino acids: CASSLGQNQAF. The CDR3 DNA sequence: TGTGCCAGCAGCCTTGGACAGAACCAGGCCTTC.

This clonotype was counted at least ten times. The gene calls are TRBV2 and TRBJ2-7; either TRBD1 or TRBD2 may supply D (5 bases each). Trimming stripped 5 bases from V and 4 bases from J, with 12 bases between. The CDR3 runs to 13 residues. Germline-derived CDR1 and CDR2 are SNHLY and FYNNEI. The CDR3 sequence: CASSRGRGYEQYF. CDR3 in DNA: TGTGCCAGCAGTAGGGGACGGGGATACGAGCAGTACTTC.

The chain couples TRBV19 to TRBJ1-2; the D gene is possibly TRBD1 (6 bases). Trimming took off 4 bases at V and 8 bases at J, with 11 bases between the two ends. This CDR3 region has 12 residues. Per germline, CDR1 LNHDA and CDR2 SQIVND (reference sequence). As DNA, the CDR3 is TGTGCCAGTAGTACGGGGGGCGCGGGCTACACCTTC. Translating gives CASSTGGAGYTF.

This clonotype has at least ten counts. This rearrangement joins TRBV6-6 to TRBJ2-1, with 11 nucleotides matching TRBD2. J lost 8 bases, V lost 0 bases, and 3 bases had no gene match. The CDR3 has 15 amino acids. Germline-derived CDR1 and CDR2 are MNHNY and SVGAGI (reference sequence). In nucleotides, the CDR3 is TGTGCCAGCAGTTACTCGCTGGGACTAGCGGATGAGCAGTTCTTC. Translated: CASSYSLGLADEQFF.

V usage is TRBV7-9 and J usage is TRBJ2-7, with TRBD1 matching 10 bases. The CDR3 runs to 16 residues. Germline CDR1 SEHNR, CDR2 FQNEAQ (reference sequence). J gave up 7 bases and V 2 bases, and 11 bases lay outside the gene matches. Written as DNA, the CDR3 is TGTGCCAGCAGCTTACTAGGCGGGACAGGGGATCGTGAGCAGTACTTC. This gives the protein CASSLLGGTGDREQYF.

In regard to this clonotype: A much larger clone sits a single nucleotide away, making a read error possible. CDR3 sequence reads: CATATGGAGEEAFF. DNA for the CDR3: TGTGCCACCGCTACAGGGGGCGCAGGGGAAGAAGCTTTCTTT. The V call is TRBV28, the J call TRBJ1-1; 9 bases line up with TRBD1. J gave up 8 bases and V 10 bases, and 14 bases lay outside the gene matches. The germline V gene has CDR1 MDHEN and CDR2 SYDVKM. The CDR3 covers 14 residues. The full variable domain, completed using reference TRBV28 and TRBJ1-1, is DVKVTQSSRYLVKRTGEKVFLECVQDMDHENMFWYRQDPGLGLRLIYFSYDVKMKEKGDIPEGYSVSREKKERFSLILESASTNQTSMYLCATATGGAGEEAFFGQGTRLTVV.

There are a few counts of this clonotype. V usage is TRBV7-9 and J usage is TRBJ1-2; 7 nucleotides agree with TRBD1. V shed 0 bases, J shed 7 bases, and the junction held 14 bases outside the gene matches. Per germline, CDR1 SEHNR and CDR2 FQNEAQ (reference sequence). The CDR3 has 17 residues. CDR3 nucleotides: TGTGCCAGCAGCTTAGCACCTCCCTTAGACAGGGTAGGTGGCTACACCTTC. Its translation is CASSLAPPLDRVGGYTF.

The CDR3 loop is CASSLVDRGYGYTF. The CDR3 DNA is TGTGCCAGCAGCTTGGTCGACAGGGGCTATGGCTACACCTTC. This chain links TRBV5-6 with TRBJ1-2; TRBD1 agrees at 8 bases. V was pared by 0 bases and J by 4 bases, with 2 bases of the junction left unmatched. The CDR3 covers 14 residues. Germline CDR1 SGHDT, CDR2 YYEEEE.

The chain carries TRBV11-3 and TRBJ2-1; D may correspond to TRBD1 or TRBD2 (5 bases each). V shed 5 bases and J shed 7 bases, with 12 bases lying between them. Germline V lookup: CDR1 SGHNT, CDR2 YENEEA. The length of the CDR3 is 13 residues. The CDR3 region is CASSPAWGNEQFF. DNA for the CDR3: TGTGCCAGCAGCCCCGCTTGGGGGAATGAGCAGTTCTTC.

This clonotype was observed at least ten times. CDR3 sequence reads: CASSFRLLQPQHF. The CDR3 region has the DNA TGTGCCAGTAGTTTTAGATTGCTACAGCCCCAGCATTTT. The chain links TRBV19 to TRBJ1-5; no reliable D call. Germline loops: CDR1 LNHDA, CDR2 SQIVND (reference sequence). This CDR3 has 13 amino acids. Trimming pared 5 bases from V and 7 bases from J, leaving 12 bases between.

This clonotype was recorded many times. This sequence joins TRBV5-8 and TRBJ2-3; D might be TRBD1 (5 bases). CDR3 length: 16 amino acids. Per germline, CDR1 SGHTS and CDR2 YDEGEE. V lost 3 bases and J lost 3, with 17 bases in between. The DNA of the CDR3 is TGTGCCAGCAGCTCGAACAGGATCCTTAGGACAGATACGCAGTATTTT. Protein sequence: CASSSNRILRTDTQYF.

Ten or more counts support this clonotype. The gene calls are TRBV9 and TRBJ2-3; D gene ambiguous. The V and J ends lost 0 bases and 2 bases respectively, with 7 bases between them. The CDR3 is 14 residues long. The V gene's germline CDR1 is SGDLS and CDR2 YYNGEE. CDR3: CASSVAQPTDTQYF. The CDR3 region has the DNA TGTGCCAGCAGCGTAGCACAGCCCACAGATACGCAGTATTTT. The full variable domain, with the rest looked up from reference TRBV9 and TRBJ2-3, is DSGVTQTPKHLITATGQRVTLRCSPRSGDLSVYWYQQSLDQGLQFLIQYYNGEERAKGNILERFSAQQFPDLHSELNLSSLELGDSALYFCASSVAQPTDTQYFGPGTRLTVL.

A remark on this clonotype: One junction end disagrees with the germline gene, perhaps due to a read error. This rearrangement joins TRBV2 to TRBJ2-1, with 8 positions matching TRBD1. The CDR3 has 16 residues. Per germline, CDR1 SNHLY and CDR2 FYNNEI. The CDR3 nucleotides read TGTGCCAGCAGTCAACTAGGACAGGGATCCTACAATGAGCAGCTCTTC. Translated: CASSQLGQGSYNEQLF.

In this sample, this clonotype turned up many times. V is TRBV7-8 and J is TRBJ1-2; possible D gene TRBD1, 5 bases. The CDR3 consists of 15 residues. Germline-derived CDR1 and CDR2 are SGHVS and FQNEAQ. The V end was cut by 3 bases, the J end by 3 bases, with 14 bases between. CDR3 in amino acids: CASSFQDTLDYGYTF. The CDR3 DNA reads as TGTGCCAGCAGCTTTCAGGACACATTGGACTATGGCTACACCTTC.